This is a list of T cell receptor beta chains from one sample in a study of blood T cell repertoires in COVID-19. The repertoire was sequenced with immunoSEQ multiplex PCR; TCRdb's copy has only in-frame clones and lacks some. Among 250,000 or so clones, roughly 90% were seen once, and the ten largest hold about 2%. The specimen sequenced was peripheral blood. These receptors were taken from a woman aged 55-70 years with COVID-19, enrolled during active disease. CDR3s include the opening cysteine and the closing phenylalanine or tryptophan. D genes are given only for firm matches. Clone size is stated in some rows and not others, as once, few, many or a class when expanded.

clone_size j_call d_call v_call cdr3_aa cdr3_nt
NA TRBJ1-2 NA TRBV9 CASSSSTETYGYTF TGTGCCAGCAGCTCATCGACAGAGACCTATGGCTACACCTTC
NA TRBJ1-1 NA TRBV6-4 CASSDLPATEAFF TGTGCCAGCAGTGACCTCCCCGCGACTGAAGCTTTCTTT
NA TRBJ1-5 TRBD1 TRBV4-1 CASSQDLRTGDQPQHF TGCGCCAGCAGCCAAGATCTCCGGACAGGGGATCAGCCCCAGCATTTT
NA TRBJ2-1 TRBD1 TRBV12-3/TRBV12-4 CASSLTGTDEQFF TGTGCCAGCAGTTTAACCGGGACAGATGAGCAGTTCTTC
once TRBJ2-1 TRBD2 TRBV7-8 CASSPGAGGRNNEQFF TGTGCCAGCAGCCCGGGAGCGGGGGGGCGGAACAATGAGCAGTTCTTC
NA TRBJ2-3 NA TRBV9 CASSVVAVTDTQYF TGTGCCAGCAGCGTAGTGGCAGTCACAGATACGCAGTATTTT
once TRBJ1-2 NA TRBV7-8 CASSLKKYREFPNYGYTF TGTGCCAGCAGCTTAAAGAAGTACAGGGAGTTCCCTAACTATGGCTACACCTTC
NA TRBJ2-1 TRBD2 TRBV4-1 CASSQIPPRGDNEQFF TGCGCCAGCAGCCAAATCCCCCCGCGGGGGGACAATGAGCAGTTCTTC
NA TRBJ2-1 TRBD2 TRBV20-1 CSAGGLARGDEQFF TGCAGTGCTGGTGGACTAGCCCGTGGGGATGAGCAGTTCTTC
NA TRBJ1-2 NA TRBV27 CASSLRGAASGINYGYTF TGTGCCAGCAGTTTACGGGGGGCAGCGTCTGGTATAAACTATGGCTACACCTTC
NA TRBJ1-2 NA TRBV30 CAWRLQGADGRGYTF TGTGCCTGGAGACTACAGGGAGCAGACGGTCGCGGCTACACCTTC
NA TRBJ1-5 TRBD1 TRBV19 CASSTGTGNQPQHF TGTGCCAGTAGTACGGGGACAGGGAATCAGCCCCAGCATTTT
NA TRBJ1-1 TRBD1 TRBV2 CASGLQGGRTEAFF TGTGCCAGCGGTTTACAGGGGGGCAGGACTGAAGCTTTCTTT
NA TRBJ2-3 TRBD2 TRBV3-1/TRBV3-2 CASSFERGARGTDTQYF TGTGCCAGCAGCTTTGAGCGGGGTGCTAGGGGCACAGATACGCAGTATTTT
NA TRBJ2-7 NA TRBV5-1 CASSPDSGYSYEQYF TGCGCCAGCAGCCCTGACAGCGGGTACTCCTACGAGCAGTACTTC
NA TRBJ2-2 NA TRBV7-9 CASSQKLGSFVANTGELFF TGTGCCAGCAGCCAAAAATTGGGCAGCTTTGTAGCGAACACCGGGGAGCTGTTTTTT
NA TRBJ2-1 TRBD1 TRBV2 CASMTGQHNEQFF TGTGCCAGCATGACAGGGCAACACAATGAGCAGTTCTTC
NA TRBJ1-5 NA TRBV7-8 CASSLDTGRRSNQPQHF TGTGCCAGCAGCTTAGACACAGGGAGAAGGAGCAATCAGCCCCAGCATTTT
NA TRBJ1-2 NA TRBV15 CATSRNRNYGYTF TGTGCCACCAGTAGAAACAGGAACTATGGCTACACCTTC
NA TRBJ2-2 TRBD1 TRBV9 CASTGTGDTGELFF TGTGCCAGCACCGGGACAGGCGACACCGGGGAGCTGTTTTTT
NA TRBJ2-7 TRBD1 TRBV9 CASSALGQSSYEQYF TGTGCCAGCAGCGCGCTGGGACAGAGCTCCTACGAGCAGTACTTC
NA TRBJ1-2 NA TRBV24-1 CATSDFAFGGYTF TGTGCCACCAGTGATTTCGCGTTTGGTGGCTACACCTTC
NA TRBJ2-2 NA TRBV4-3 CASSQQATGELFF TGCGCCAGCAGCCAACAAGCCACCGGGGAGCTGTTTTTT
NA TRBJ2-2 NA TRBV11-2 CASELGGTGELFF TGTGCCAGCGAATTGGGGGGCACCGGGGAGCTGTTTTTT
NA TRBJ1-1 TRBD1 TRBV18 CASSPLGTEFLTAFF TGTGCCAGCTCACCACTCGGGACAGAGTTCCTAACGGCTTTCTTT
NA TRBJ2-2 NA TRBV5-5 CASSFGTNTGELFF TGTGCCAGCAGCTTCGGGACGAACACCGGGGAGCTGTTTTTT
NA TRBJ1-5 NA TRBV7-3 CASSLGQNQPQHF TGTGCCAGCAGCTTAGGACAGAATCAGCCCCAGCATTTT
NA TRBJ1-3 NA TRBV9 CASSASGNTIYF TGTGCCAGCAGCGCGTCCGGAAACACCATATATTTT
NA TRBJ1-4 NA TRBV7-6 CASSLLPQLNEKLFF TGTGCCAGCAGCTTACTCCCACAGCTTAATGAAAAACTGTTTTTT
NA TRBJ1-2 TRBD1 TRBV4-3 CASSQRDRGNYGYTF TGCGCCAGCAGCCAAAGGGACAGGGGAAACTATGGCTACACCTTC
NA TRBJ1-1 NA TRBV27 CASRGFSGNTEAFF TGTGCCAGCAGGGGTTTTTCAGGGAACACTGAAGCTTTCTTT
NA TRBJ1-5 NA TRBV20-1 CSASFGEGQPQHF TGCAGTGCTAGTTTTGGGGAGGGTCAGCCCCAGCATTTT
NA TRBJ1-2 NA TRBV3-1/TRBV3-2 CASSQQDRQSYGYTF TGTGCCAGCAGCCAACAAGACAGGCAGAGCTATGGCTACACCTTC
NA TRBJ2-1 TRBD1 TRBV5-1 CASSFGGQVPRQFF TGCGCCAGCAGCTTCGGGGGACAGGTCCCGCGGCAGTTCTTC
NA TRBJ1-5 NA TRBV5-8 CASRQGDQPQHF TGTGCCAGCAGGCAGGGCGATCAGCCCCAGCATTTT
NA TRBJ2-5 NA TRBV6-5 CASSYSRQETQYF TGTGCCAGCAGTTACTCGCGCCAAGAGACCCAGTACTTC
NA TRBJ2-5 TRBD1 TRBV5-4 CASSSRGRSQETQYF TGTGCCAGCAGCTCCAGGGGGCGATCCCAGGAGACCCAGTACTTC
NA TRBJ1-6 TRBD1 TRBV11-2 CASSQRQGRNSPLHF TGTGCCAGCAGCCAACGACAGGGGAGGAATTCACCCCTCCACTTT
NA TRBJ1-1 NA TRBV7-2 CASSSMTVPNTEAFF TGTGCCAGCAGCTCGATGACAGTTCCGAACACTGAAGCTTTCTTT
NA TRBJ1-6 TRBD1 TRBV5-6 CASSQRQGVMNSPLHF TGTGCCAGCAGCCAGCGACAGGGAGTGATGAATTCACCCCTCCACTTT
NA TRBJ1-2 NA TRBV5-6 CASSRTAGSDGYTF TGTGCCAGCAGCCGGACAGCGGGGTCCGATGGCTACACCTTC
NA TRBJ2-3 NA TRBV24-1 CATSDSRGTHTQYF TGTGCCACCAGTGATTCGCGCGGGACCCATACGCAGTATTTT
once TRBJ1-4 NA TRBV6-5 CASRDPGVPYEKLFF TGTGCCAGCAGGGACCCGGGGGTGCCGTATGAAAAACTGTTTTTT
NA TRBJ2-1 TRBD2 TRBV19 CASRARTSGSYNEQFF TGTGCCAGTAGGGCTAGGACTAGCGGGAGCTACAATGAGCAGTTCTTC
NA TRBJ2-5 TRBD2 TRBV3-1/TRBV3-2 CASSPGSGGRGETQYF TGTGCCAGCAGCCCAGGAAGCGGGGGGAGAGGGGAGACCCAGTACTTC
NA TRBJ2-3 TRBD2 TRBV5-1 CASSRGLAGSFFTDTQYF TGCGCCAGCAGCCGCGGACTAGCGGGGTCCTTTTTCACAGATACGCAGTATTTT
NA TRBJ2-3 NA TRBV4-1 CASSQVGSDTQYF TGCGCCAGCAGCCAAGTGGGCTCAGATACGCAGTATTTT
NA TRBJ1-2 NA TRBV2 CASSLESYGYTF TGTGCCAGCAGTTTGGAGAGCTATGGCTACACCTTC
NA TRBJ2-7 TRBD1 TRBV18 CASSPRTGIAYEQYF TGTGCCAGCTCACCTAGGACAGGGATCGCCTACGAGCAGTACTTC
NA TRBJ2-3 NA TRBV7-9 CASSLRGGSLGDTQYF TGTGCCAGCAGCTTAAGGGGCGGCAGTCTTGGGGATACGCAGTATTTT
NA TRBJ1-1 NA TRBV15 CATSRDPASDEAFF TGTGCCACCAGCAGAGATCCAGCGTCCGATGAAGCTTTCTTT
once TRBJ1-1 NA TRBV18 CASSPTLGWNTEAFF TGTGCCAGCTCACCGACGCTCGGGTGGAACACTGAAGCTTTCTTT
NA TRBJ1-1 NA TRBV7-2 CASSLQINTEAFF TGTGCCAGCAGCTTACAAATCAACACTGAAGCTTTCTTT
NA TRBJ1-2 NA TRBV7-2 CASSPLGGPYGYTF TGTGCCAGCAGCCCCCTGGGAGGGCCCTATGGCTACACCTTC